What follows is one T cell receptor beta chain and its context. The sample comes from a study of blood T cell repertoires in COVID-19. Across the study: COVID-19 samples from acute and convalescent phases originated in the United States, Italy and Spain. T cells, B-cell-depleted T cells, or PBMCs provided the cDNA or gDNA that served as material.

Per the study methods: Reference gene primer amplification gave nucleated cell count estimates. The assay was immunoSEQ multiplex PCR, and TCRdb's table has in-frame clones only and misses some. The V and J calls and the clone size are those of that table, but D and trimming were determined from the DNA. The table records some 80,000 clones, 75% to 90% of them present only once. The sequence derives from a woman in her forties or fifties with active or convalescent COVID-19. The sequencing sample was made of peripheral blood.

The CDR3: CASLGFEGNQPQHF. CDR3 nucleotides: TGTGCCAGCCTGGGCTTCGAAGGCAATCAGCCCCAGCATTTT. This sequence joins TRBV6-6 and TRBJ1-5; no reliable D call. V was trimmed by 8 bases and J by 2 bases, leaving 13 bases between them. CDR1 is MNHNY, CDR2 SVGAGI, per germline (reference sequence). There are 14 residues in the CDR3.